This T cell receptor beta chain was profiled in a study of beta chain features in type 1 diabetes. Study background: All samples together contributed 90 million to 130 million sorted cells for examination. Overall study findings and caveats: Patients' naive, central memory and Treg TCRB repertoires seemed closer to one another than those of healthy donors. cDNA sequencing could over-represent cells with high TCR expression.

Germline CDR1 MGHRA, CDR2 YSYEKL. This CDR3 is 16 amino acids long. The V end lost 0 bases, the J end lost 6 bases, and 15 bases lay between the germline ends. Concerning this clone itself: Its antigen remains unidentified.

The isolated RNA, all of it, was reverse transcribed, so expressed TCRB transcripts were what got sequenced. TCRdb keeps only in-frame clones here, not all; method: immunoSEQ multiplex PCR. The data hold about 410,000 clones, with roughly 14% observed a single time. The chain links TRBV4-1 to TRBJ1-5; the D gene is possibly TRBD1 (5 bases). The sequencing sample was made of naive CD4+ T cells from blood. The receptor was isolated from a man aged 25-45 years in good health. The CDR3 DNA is TGCGCCAGCAGCCAAGAAGTAAATGGGGCTGCTCAGCCCCAGCATTTT. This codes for CASSQEVNGAAQPQHF.